What follows is one TCR beta chain and its context. The antigen remains unidentified. This entry is derived from a study of CD8 T cells in Susac syndrome. Findings and caveats of the study: It was acknowledged by the study that relatively few individuals were included in its TCR sequencing and HLA analysis.

Random hexamers were used to reverse transcribe an amount of roughly 0.45 to 1 ug RNA. Across 54 Vbeta and 13 Jbeta, TCR beta CDR3 was amplified with immunoSEQ multiplex PCR. Via MiXCR, TCRdb re-called the immunoSEQ multiplex PCR reads, giving one row per CDR3 protein. The table records 160,000 or so distinct CDR3 sequences, approximately 93% of them present only once. The CDR3 is made up of 14 amino acids. In germline, CDR1 is SGDLS, CDR2 YYNGEE. Trimming removed 3 bases from V and 4 bases from J; junction bases left unmatched: 1. Peripheral blood CD8+ and CD4+ T cells were profiled by TCR beta sequencing.

The chain recombines TRBV9 with TRBJ2-5, with TRBD2 identical over 12 bases. The receptor was derived from a human donor with multiple sclerosis. Source material: CD8+ T cells from PBMCs. Here the CDR3 DNA reads TGTGCCAGCAGCGCGACTAGCGGGAGAGAGACCCAGTACTTC. Translation: CASSATSGRETQYF.